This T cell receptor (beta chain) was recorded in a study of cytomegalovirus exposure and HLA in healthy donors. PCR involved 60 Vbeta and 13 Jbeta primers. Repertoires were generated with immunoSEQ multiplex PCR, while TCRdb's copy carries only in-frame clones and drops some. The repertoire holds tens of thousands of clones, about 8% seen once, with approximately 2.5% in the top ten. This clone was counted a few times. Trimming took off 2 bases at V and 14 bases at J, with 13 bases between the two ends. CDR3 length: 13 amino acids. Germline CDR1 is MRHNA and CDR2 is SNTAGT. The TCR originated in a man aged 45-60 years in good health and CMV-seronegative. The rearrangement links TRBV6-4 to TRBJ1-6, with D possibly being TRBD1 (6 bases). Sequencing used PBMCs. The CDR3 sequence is CASSDIRGSALHF. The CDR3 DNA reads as TGTGCCAGCAGTGACATCAGGGGATCAGCCCTCCACTTT.